Included here is one T cell receptor (beta chain) sequence, with context. This sample was taken from a study of CD8 T cells in ankylosing spondylitis. Researchers built TCR beta libraries using quantitative 5'-RACE with molecular barcodes. One entry per CDR3 protein, called by TCRdb with MiXCR from the 5' RACE reads. Of some 250,000 distinct CDR3 sequences in the sample, roughly a quarter were seen once. The V segment lost 8 bases and the J segment 4 bases; nucleotides outside the gene matches: 8. The CDR3 runs to 13 residues. Germline-derived CDR1 and CDR2 are MNHNS and SASEGT. The chain links TRBV6-1 to TRBJ2-7; 7 bases are shared with TRBD2. The TCR originated in a male donor with ankylosing spondylitis or in good health (not recorded which). Material: blood, either unsorted or a sorted T cell fraction (not recorded which). The CDR3 DNA reads TGTGCCAGCGGCGGGGGAGGATGGTACGAGCAGTACTTC. It specifies CASGGGGWYEQYF.